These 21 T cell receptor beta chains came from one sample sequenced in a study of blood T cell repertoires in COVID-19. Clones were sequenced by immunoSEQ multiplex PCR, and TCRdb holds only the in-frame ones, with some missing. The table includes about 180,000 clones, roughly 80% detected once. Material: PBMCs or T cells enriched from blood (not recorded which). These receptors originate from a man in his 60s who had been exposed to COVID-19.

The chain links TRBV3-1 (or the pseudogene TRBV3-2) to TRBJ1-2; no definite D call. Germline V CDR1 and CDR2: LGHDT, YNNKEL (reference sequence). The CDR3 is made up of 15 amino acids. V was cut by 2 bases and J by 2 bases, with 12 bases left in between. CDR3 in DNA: TGTGCCAGCAGCCAAAAGGTTGAGACAAACTATGGCTACACCTTC. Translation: CASSQKVETNYGYTF.

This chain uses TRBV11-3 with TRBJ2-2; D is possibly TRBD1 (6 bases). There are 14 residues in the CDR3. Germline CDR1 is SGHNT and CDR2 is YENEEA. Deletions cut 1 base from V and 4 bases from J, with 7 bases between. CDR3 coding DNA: TGTGCCAGCAGCTTAGCCAGGGGCACCGGGGAGCTGTTTTTT. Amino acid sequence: CASSLARGTGELFF.

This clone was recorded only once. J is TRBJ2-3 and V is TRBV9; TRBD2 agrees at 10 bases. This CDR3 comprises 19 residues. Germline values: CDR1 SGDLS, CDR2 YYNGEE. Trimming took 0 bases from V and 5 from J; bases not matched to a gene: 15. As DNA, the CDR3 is TGTGCCAGCAGCGTAGGTCATAGGGCTAGCGGGAGCGGGAAAGATACGCAGTATTTT. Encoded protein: CASSVGHRASGSGKDTQYF.

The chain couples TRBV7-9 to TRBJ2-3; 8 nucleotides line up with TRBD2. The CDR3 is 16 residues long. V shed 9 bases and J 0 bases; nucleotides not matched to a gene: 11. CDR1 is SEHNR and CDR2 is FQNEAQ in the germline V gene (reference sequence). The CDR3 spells CASWKPLAGSTDTQYF. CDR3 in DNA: TGTGCCAGTTGGAAACCTCTAGCGGGCAGCACAGATACGCAGTATTTT.

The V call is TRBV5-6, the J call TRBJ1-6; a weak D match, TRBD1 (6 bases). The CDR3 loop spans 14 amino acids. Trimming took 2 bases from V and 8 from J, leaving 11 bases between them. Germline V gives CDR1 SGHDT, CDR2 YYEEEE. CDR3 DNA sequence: TGTGCCAGCAGCTTTCAGGGGATCTATTCACCCCTCCACTTT. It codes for CASSFQGIYSPLHF.

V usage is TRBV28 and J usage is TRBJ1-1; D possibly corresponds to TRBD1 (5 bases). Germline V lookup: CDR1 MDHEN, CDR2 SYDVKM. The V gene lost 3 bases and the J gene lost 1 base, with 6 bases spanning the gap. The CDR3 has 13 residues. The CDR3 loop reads CASSLGQNTEAFF. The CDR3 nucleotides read TGTGCCAGCAGTTTGGGGCAGAACACTGAAGCTTTCTTT.

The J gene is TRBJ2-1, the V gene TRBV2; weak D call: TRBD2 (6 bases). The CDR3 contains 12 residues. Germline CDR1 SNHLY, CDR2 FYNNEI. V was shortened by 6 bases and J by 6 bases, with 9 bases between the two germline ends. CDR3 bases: TGTGCCAGCAGCCGGGACTCCAATGAGCAGTTCTTC. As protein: CASSRDSNEQFF.

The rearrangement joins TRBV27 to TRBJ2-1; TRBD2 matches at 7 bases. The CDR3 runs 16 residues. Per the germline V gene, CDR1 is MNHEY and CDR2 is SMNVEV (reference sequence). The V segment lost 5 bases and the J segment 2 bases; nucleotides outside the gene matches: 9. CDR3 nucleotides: TGTGCCAGCAGTCCCCCTGCGGGAGTGGCCTACAATGAGCAGTTCTTC. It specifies CASSPPAGVAYNEQFF.

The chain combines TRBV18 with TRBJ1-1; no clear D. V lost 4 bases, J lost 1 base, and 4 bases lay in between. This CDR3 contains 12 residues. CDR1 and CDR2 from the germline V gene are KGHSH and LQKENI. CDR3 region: CASSRQNTEAFF. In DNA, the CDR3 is TGTGCCAGCTCACGACAGAACACTGAAGCTTTCTTT.

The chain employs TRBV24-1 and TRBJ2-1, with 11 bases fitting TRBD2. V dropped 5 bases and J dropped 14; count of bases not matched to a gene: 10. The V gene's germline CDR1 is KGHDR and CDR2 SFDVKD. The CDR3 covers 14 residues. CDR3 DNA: TGTGCCACCAGTGTACTAGCGGGAGTCAGGAGGGAGTTCTTC. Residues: CATSVLAGVRREFF.

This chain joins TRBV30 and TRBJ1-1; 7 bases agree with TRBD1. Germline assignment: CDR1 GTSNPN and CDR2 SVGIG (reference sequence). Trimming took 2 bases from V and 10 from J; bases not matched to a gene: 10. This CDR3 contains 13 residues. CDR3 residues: CAWSLRTGSGAFF. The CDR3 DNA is TGTGCCTGGAGTTTGCGGACAGGAAGTGGAGCTTTCTTT. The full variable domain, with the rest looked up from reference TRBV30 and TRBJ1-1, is SQTIHQWPATLVQPVGSPLSLECTVEGTSNPNLYWYRQAAGRGLQLLFYSVGIGQISSEVPQNLSASRPQDRQFILSSKKLLLSDSGFYLCAWSLRTGSGAFFGQGTRLTVV.

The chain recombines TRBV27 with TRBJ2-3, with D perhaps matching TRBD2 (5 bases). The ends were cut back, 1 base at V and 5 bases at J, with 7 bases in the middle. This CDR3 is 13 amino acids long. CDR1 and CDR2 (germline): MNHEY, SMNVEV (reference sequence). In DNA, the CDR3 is TGTGCCAGCAGTTTATTTGGGAGAGATACGCAGTATTTT. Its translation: CASSLFGRDTQYF.

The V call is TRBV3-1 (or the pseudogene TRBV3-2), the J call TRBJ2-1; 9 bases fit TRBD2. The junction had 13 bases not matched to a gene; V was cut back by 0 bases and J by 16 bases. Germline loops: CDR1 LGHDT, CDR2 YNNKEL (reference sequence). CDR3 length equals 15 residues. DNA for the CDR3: TGTGCCAGCAGCCAAGACCTCTTAGCGGGAGCGCCGTCCTTCTTC. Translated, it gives CASSQDLLAGAPSFF.

The CDR3 sequence is CASSTTGDDQPQHF. The CDR3 region has the DNA TGTGCCAGCAGCACCACAGGGGATGATCAGCCCCAGCATTTT. The genes are TRBV5-5 and TRBJ1-5; 7 nucleotides match TRBD1. In germline, CDR1 is SGHKS, CDR2 YYEKEE (reference sequence). With V trimmed by 4 bases and J by 5 bases, 6 bases remained unmatched. CDR3 size: 14 residues.

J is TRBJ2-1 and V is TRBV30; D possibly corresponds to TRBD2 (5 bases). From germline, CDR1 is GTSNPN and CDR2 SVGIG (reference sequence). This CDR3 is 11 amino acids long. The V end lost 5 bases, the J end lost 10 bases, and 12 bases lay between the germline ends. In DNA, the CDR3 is TGTGCCTGGGCCATAGGAGGAGAGCAGTTCTTC. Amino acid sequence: CAWAIGGEQFF.

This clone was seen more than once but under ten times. The CDR3 loop reads CASSVETGVSLLDGYTF. The CDR3 nucleotides read TGTGCCAGCAGTGTTGAGACAGGGGTATCTCTTTTAGATGGCTACACCTTC. V and J are TRBV2 and TRBJ1-2, with 8 bases lining up with TRBD1. Germline V lookup: CDR1 SNHLY, CDR2 FYNNEI. The ends lost 4 bases at V and 6 bases at J; junction bases unmatched: 16. The CDR3 loop spans 17 amino acids.

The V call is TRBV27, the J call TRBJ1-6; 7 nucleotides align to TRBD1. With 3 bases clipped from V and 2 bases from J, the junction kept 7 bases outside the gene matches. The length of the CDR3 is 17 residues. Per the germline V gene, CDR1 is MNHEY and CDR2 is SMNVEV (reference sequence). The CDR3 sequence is CASSFQTGAAYNSPLHF. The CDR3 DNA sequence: TGTGCCAGCAGTTTTCAAACAGGGGCGGCCTATAATTCACCCCTCCACTTT.

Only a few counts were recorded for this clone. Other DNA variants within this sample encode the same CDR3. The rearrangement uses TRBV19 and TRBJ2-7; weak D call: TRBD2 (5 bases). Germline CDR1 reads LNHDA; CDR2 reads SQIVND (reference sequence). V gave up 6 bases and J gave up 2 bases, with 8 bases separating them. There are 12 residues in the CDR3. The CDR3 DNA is TGTGCCAGTAGCACGGGAACCTACGAGCAGTACTTC. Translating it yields CASSTGTYEQYF.

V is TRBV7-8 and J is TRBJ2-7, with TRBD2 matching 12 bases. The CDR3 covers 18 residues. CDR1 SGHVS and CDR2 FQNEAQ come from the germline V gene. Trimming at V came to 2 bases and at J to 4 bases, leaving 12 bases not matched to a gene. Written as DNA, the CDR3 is TGTGCCAGCAGCTTAAGGTCGCCTCGACTAGCGGGAGTGTACGAGCAGTACTTC. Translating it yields CASSLRSPRLAGVYEQYF.

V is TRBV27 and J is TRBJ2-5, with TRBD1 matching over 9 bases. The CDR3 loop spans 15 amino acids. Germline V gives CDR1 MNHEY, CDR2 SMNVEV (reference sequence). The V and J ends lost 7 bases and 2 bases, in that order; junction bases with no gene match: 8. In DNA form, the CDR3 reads TGTGCCAGCATCAGTTTCGGACAGGGGCAAGAGACCCAGTACTTC. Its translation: CASISFGQGQETQYF.

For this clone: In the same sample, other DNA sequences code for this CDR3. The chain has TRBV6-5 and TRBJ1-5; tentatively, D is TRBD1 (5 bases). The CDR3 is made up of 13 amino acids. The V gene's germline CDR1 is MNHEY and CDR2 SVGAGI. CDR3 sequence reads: CASQVYSNQPQHF. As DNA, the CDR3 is TGTGCTTCACAGGTCTATAGCAATCAGCCCCAGCATTTT.